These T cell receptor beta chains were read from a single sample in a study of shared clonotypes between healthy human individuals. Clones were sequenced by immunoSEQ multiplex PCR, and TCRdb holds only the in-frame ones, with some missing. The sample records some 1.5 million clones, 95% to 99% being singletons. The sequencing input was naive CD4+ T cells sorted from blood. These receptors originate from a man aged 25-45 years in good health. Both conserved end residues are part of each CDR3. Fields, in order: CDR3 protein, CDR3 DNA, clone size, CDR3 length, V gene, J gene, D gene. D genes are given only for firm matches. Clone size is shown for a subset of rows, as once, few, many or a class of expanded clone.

cdr3_aa: CASSVDPSGRAHEQYF
cdr3_nt: TGTGCCAGCAGCGTAGATCCTAGCGGGAGGGCCCACGAGCAGTACTTC
clone_size: once
cdr3_length: 16
v_call: TRBV9
j_call: TRBJ2-7
d_call: TRBD2

cdr3_aa: CASSLEGTGGRTEAFF
cdr3_nt: TGTGCCAGCAGCTTGGAGGGGACAGGGGGCCGAACTGAAGCTTTCTTT
clone_size: once
cdr3_length: 16
v_call: TRBV5-5
j_call: TRBJ1-1
d_call: TRBD1

cdr3_aa: CASSLGASGRPHF
cdr3_nt: TGTGCCAGCAGCTTAGGGGCTAGCGGGAGGCCCCACTTC
clone_size: NA
cdr3_length: 13
v_call: TRBV7-2
j_call: TRBJ2-7
d_call: TRBD2

cdr3_aa: CASSFGTGYSNYGYTF
cdr3_nt: TGTGCCAGCAGCTTCGGTACAGGGTATTCAAACTATGGCTACACCTTC
clone_size: NA
cdr3_length: 16
v_call: TRBV7-9
j_call: TRBJ1-2
d_call: NA

cdr3_aa: CASSQAGLAGANTGELFF
cdr3_nt: TGTGCCAGCAGCCAAGCAGGGCTAGCGGGAGCGAACACCGGGGAGCTGTTTTTT
clone_size: NA
cdr3_length: 18
v_call: TRBV4-2
j_call: TRBJ2-2
d_call: TRBD2

cdr3_aa: CASSTLAGGLVATQYF
cdr3_nt: TGTGCCAGTAGTACGCTAGCGGGAGGGTTGGTTGCGACCCAGTACTTC
clone_size: NA
cdr3_length: 16
v_call: TRBV19
j_call: TRBJ2-5
d_call: TRBD2

cdr3_aa: CASGLGSNQPQHF
cdr3_nt: TGTGCTAGTGGTTTGGGTAGCAATCAGCCCCAGCATTTT
clone_size: NA
cdr3_length: 13
v_call: TRBV12-5
j_call: TRBJ1-5
d_call: NA

cdr3_aa: CASSPAAAAGEQYF
cdr3_nt: TGTGCCAGCTCTCCCGCGGCGGCCGCAGGGGAGCAGTACTTC
clone_size: NA
cdr3_length: 14
v_call: TRBV18
j_call: TRBJ2-7
d_call: NA

cdr3_aa: CASSEALMASRFTQYF
cdr3_nt: TGTGCCAGCAGTGAAGCCCTTATGGCGAGCCGATTCACGCAGTATTTT
clone_size: NA
cdr3_length: 16
v_call: TRBV6-1
j_call: TRBJ2-3
d_call: NA

cdr3_aa: CASSRYFYEQYF
cdr3_nt: TGTGCCAGCAGTCGTTACTTCTACGAGCAGTACTTC
clone_size: once
cdr3_length: 12
v_call: TRBV6-1
j_call: TRBJ2-7
d_call: NA

cdr3_aa: CAIRGMNTEAFF
cdr3_nt: TGTGCCATCAGGGGAATGAACACTGAAGCTTTCTTT
clone_size: NA
cdr3_length: 12
v_call: TRBV10-3
j_call: TRBJ1-1
d_call: NA

cdr3_aa: CASSPRSGVGFGNTGELFF
cdr3_nt: TGTGCCAGCAGCCCCCGTTCGGGGGTAGGCTTCGGGAACACCGGGGAGCTGTTTTTT
clone_size: NA
cdr3_length: 19
v_call: TRBV9
j_call: TRBJ2-2
d_call: NA

cdr3_aa: CASTPGRGGYEQYF
cdr3_nt: TGTGCCAGCACCCCAGGACGGGGAGGATACGAGCAGTACTTC
clone_size: once
cdr3_length: 14
v_call: TRBV11-2
j_call: TRBJ2-7
d_call: NA

cdr3_aa: CASSGLNSYEQYF
cdr3_nt: TGTGCCAGCAGCGGACTCAACTCCTACGAGCAGTACTTC
clone_size: NA
cdr3_length: 13
v_call: TRBV9
j_call: TRBJ2-7
d_call: NA

cdr3_aa: CASSQDPRERYNEQFF
cdr3_nt: TGTGCCAGCAGCCAAGATCCGAGGGAGCGGTACAATGAGCAGTTCTTC
clone_size: NA
cdr3_length: 16
v_call: TRBV4-2
j_call: TRBJ2-1
d_call: NA

cdr3_aa: CSVPETGLTDTQYF
cdr3_nt: TGCAGCGTTCCGGAGACAGGCCTCACAGATACGCAGTATTTT
clone_size: NA
cdr3_length: 14
v_call: TRBV29-1
j_call: TRBJ2-3
d_call: NA

cdr3_aa: CASRPGPRNYGYTF
cdr3_nt: TGTGCCAGCAGACCGGGACCGAGAAACTATGGCTACACCTTC
clone_size: NA
cdr3_length: 14
v_call: TRBV6-4
j_call: TRBJ1-2
d_call: NA

cdr3_aa: CASTRASGSNEQFF
cdr3_nt: TGTGCCAGTACCCGGGCTAGCGGGAGCAATGAGCAGTTCTTC
clone_size: once
cdr3_length: 14
v_call: TRBV19
j_call: TRBJ2-1
d_call: TRBD2

cdr3_aa: CASSEGSSNQPQHF
cdr3_nt: TGCGCCAGCAGTGAGGGGAGTAGCAATCAGCCCCAGCATTTT
clone_size: NA
cdr3_length: 14
v_call: TRBV10-1
j_call: TRBJ1-5
d_call: NA

cdr3_aa: CASRPTSGGTNEQFF
cdr3_nt: TGTGCCAGCAGGCCCACTAGCGGGGGCACAAATGAGCAGTTCTTC
clone_size: NA
cdr3_length: 15
v_call: TRBV14
j_call: TRBJ2-1
d_call: TRBD2

cdr3_aa: CASSEARREYGNQPQHF
cdr3_nt: TGTGCCAGCAGTGAAGCGCGCCGGGAATATGGCAATCAGCCCCAGCATTTT
clone_size: NA
cdr3_length: 17
v_call: TRBV6-1
j_call: TRBJ1-5
d_call: NA

cdr3_aa: CASSLLWGREQYF
cdr3_nt: TGTGCCAGCAGTTTACTTTGGGGTCGCGAGCAGTACTTC
clone_size: NA
cdr3_length: 13
v_call: TRBV28
j_call: TRBJ2-7
d_call: NA

cdr3_aa: CASSLEAVSYEQYF
cdr3_nt: TGTGCCAGCAGCTTGGAGGCGGTCTCCTACGAGCAGTACTTC
clone_size: NA
cdr3_length: 14
v_call: TRBV5-4
j_call: TRBJ2-7
d_call: NA

cdr3_aa: CASSQVSSYEQYF
cdr3_nt: TGTGCCAGCAGCCAGGTATCCTCCTACGAGCAGTACTTC
clone_size: NA
cdr3_length: 13
v_call: TRBV5-6
j_call: TRBJ2-7
d_call: NA

cdr3_aa: CASRGQGTSDTQYF
cdr3_nt: TGTGCCTCAAGGGGACAGGGGACATCAGATACGCAGTATTTT
clone_size: NA
cdr3_length: 14
v_call: TRBV28
j_call: TRBJ2-3
d_call: TRBD1

cdr3_aa: CASSLGARDEKLFF
cdr3_nt: TGCGCCAGCAGCCTGGGGGCGAGGGATGAAAAACTGTTTTTT
clone_size: once
cdr3_length: 14
v_call: TRBV4-1
j_call: TRBJ1-4
d_call: NA

cdr3_aa: CSAAPDQETQYF
cdr3_nt: TGCAGCGCCGCGCCAGACCAAGAGACCCAGTACTTC
clone_size: NA
cdr3_length: 12
v_call: TRBV29-1
j_call: TRBJ2-5
d_call: NA

cdr3_aa: CASRIRRPRSVTGSYNEQFF
cdr3_nt: TGTGCCAGCAGAATACGAAGACCAAGGAGCGTTACGGGATCCTACAATGAGCAGTTCTTC
clone_size: once
cdr3_length: 20
v_call: TRBV5-8
j_call: TRBJ2-1
d_call: NA

cdr3_aa: CASSTSRRNQPQHF
cdr3_nt: TGTGCCAGCTCAACCAGTCGGCGGAATCAGCCCCAGCATTTT
clone_size: NA
cdr3_length: 14
v_call: TRBV18
j_call: TRBJ1-5
d_call: NA

cdr3_aa: CASSYLAGGGETQYF
cdr3_nt: TGTGCCAGCAGCTACCTAGCGGGAGGAGGAGAGACCCAGTACTTC
clone_size: NA
cdr3_length: 15
v_call: TRBV28
j_call: TRBJ2-5
d_call: TRBD2

cdr3_aa: CASRQTGAYNQPQHF
cdr3_nt: TGTGCCAGCAGACAAACCGGGGCGTACAATCAGCCCCAGCATTTT
clone_size: NA
cdr3_length: 15
v_call: TRBV4-2
j_call: TRBJ1-5
d_call: NA

cdr3_aa: CASSPRQGLQPQHF
cdr3_nt: TGTGCCAGCAGCCCCAGACAGGGCCTTCAGCCCCAGCATTTT
clone_size: NA
cdr3_length: 14
v_call: TRBV2
j_call: TRBJ1-5
d_call: TRBD1

cdr3_aa: CASSPARHSNEKLFF
cdr3_nt: TGTGCCAGCTCACCAGCTCGACACTCTAATGAAAAACTGTTTTTT
clone_size: NA
cdr3_length: 15
v_call: TRBV18
j_call: TRBJ1-4
d_call: NA

cdr3_aa: CASSSLSGANVLTF
cdr3_nt: TGTGCCAGCAGCTCGCTTTCTGGGGCCAACGTCCTGACTTTC
clone_size: NA
cdr3_length: 14
v_call: TRBV6-6
j_call: TRBJ2-6
d_call: NA

cdr3_aa: CASSLELPGTQYF
cdr3_nt: TGTGCTAGCAGCTTAGAGCTCCCTGGGACCCAGTACTTC
clone_size: NA
cdr3_length: 13
v_call: TRBV7-7
j_call: TRBJ2-5
d_call: NA

cdr3_aa: CASSLDREAVNTEAFF
cdr3_nt: TGTGCCAGCAGTTTAGATAGGGAGGCGGTGAACACTGAAGCTTTCTTT
clone_size: once
cdr3_length: 16
v_call: TRBV27
j_call: TRBJ1-1
d_call: NA